The 8 T cell receptor beta chains in this list originate from one sample, sequenced in a study of T cells in lung cancer brain metastases (dated by TCRdb to the late 2010s). Libraries were built with the immunoSEQ multiplex PCR assay. The table comes from immuneACCESS by way of TCRdb, which keeps in-frame sequences with V and J called. Part of the clones is missing from these tables; in studies checked, under half for an unresolved V gene and the rest for unknown reasons. In all, the sample holds over 2,500 clones, and around 93% of those were seen once. 2.8% of the sample goes to the ten largest clones. Sequences were obtained from tumor tissue from the primary lung tumor. In the paper's terms, the cell subset or site label means: primary lung cancer lesion. The receptors here all came from an older man with non-small cell lung cancer.

This chain joins TRBV5-1 and TRBJ2-1; 8 bases align to TRBD2. The trim removed 4 bases at V and 6 bases at J, leaving 18 bases unmatched. The CDR3 sequence is 18 residues long. Looked up from germline, CDR1 is SGHRS and CDR2 is YFSETQ. This CDR3 reads CASSPPGGRGGLGNEQFF. The CDR3 nucleotides read TGCGCCAGCAGCCCGCCGGGGGGACGGGGGGGCTTAGGCAATGAGCAGTTCTTC.

V is TRBV6-5 and J is TRBJ2-1; TRBD2 matches at 12 bases. The V gene's germline CDR1 is MNHEY and CDR2 SVGAGI. The CDR3 loop spans 13 amino acids. V was clipped by 5 bases and J by 15 bases; unmatched bases: 8. The CDR3 protein is CASSPPGLAGLFF. DNA of the CDR3: TGTGCCAGCAGTCCGCCGGGACTAGCGGGCTTGTTCTTC.

The chain joins TRBV30 to TRBJ1-5; 10 bases agree with TRBD1. The junction had 9 bases not matched to a gene; V was cut back by 3 bases and J by 7 bases. The CDR3 covers 15 residues. CDR1 is GTSNPN, CDR2 SVGIG, per germline (reference sequence). In nucleotides, the CDR3 is TGTGCCTGGAGCTCCGGGACAGGGGTGCGGCAGCCCCAGCATTTT. This translates into CAWSSGTGVRQPQHF.

The V gene is TRBV30, the J gene TRBJ1-5; the match to TRBD1 covers 7 bases. The CDR3 has 14 residues. After removal of 3 bases from V and 8 bases from J, the junction contained 10 bases not matched to a gene. From germline, CDR1 is GTSNPN and CDR2 SVGIG (reference sequence). CDR3 nucleotides: TGTGCCTGGAGCGACGGGACAGTGCTAAAGCCCCAGCATTTT. As protein: CAWSDGTVLKPQHF.

The rearrangement links TRBV11-2 to TRBJ2-5, with 11 bases lining up with TRBD2. The CDR3 contains 16 residues. With 1 base clipped from V and 6 bases from J, the junction kept 7 bases outside the gene matches. CDR1 is SGHAT, CDR2 FQNNGV, per germline. The CDR3 DNA reads TGTGCCAGCAGCTTAGTGGTTAGCGGGGGGGCGAAGACCCAGTACTTC. Translation gives CASSLVVSGGAKTQYF.

The rearrangement uses TRBV6-1 and TRBJ2-5, with 14 bases that match TRBD2. Germline trimming cut 1 base from V and 4 bases from J; bases unmatched to any gene: 2. Germline CDR1 and CDR2: MNHNS and SASEGT. The CDR3 is 16 amino acids. CDR3 loop: CASSEGLAGGRETQYF. DNA of the CDR3: TGTGCCAGCAGTGAAGGACTAGCGGGGGGGCGAGAGACCCAGTACTTC.

Sample share makes this clone large (0.1 to 1%). This sequence joins TRBV4-2 and TRBJ1-2, with TRBD1 as a possible D gene (5 bases). CDR1 and CDR2 from the germline V gene are LGHNA and YNFKEQ. V shed 4 bases and J shed 6 bases, with 15 bases lying between them. The CDR3 is 14 residues long. As DNA, the CDR3 is TGTGCCAGCAGCCCGACCGGGGGAAGGGATGGCTACACCTTC. Translating it yields CASSPTGGRDGYTF.

This rearrangement joins TRBV2 to TRBJ1-3; the D is unclear. This CDR3 is 13 amino acids long. The V gene lost 5 bases and the J gene lost 2 bases, with 7 bases spanning the gap. Germline CDR1 and CDR2: SNHLY and FYNNEI. As DNA, the CDR3 is TGTGCCAGCAGTCCCATGGCTGGAAACACCATATATTTT. It yields the protein CASSPMAGNTIYF.